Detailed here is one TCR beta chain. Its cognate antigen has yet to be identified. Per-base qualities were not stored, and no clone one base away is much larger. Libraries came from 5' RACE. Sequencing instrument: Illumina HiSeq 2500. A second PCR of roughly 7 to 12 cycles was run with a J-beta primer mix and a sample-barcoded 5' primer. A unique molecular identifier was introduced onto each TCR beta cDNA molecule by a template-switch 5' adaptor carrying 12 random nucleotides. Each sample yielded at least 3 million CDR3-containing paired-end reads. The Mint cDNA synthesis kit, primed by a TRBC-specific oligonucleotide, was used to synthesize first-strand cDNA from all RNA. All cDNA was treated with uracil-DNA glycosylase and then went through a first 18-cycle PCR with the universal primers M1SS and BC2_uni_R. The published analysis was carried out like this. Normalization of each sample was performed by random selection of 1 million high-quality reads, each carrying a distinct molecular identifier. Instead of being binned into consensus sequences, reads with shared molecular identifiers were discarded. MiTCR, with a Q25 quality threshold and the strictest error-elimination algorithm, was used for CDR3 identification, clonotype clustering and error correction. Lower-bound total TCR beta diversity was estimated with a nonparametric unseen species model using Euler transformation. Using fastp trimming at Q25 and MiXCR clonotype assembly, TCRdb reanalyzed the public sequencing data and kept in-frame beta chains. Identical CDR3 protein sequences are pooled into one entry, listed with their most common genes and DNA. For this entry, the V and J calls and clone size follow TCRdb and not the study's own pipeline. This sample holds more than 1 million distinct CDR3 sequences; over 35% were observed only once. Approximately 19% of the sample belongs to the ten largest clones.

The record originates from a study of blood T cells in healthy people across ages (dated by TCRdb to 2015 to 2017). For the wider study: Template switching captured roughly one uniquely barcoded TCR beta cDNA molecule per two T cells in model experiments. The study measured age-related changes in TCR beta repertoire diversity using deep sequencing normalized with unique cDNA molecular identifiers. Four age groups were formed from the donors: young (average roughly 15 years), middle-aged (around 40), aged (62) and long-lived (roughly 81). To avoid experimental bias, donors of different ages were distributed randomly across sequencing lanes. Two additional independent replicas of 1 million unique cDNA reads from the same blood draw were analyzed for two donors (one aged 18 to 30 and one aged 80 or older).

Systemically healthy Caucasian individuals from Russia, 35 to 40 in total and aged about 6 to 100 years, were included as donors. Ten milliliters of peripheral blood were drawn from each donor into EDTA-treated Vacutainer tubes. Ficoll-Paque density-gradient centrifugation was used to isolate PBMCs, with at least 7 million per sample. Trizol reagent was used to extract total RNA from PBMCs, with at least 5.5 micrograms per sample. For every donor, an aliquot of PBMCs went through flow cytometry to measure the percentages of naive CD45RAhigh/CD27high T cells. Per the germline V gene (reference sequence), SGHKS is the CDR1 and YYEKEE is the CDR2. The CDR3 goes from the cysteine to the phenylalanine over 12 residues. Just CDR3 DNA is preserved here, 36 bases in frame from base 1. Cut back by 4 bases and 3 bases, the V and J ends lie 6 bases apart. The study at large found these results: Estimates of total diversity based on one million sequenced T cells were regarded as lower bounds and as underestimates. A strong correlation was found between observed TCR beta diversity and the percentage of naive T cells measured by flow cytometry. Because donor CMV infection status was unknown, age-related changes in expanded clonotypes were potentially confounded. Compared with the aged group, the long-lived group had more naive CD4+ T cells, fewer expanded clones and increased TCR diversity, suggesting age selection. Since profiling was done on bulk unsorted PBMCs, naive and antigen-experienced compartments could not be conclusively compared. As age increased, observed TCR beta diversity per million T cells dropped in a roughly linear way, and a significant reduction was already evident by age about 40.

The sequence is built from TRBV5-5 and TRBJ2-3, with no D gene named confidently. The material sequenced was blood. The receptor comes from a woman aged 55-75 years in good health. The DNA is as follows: TGTGCCAGCAGCCCTAAGACAGATACGCAGTATTTT. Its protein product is CASSPKTDTQYF.